This is a list of T cell receptor beta chains from one sample in a study of post-analysis software for immune sequencing data. One entry per CDR3 protein results from TCRdb running MiXCR on the PCR reads. The profile shows approximately 730,000 distinct CDR3 sequences, about half of them singletons. The source material was blood. The source of these receptors is a girl aged 5-17 years with multiple sclerosis. The CDR3 runs from the conserved cysteine through the conserved F or W. A D gene is named only where the DNA matches it firmly. Some rows mark clone size as missing; the rest say once, few, many or name a class of expanded clone.

TRBV9	TRBD2	few	TRBJ2-5	TGTGCCAGCAGTCCTACGGGAGGGCCAGGGATTAGAAAGACCCAGTACTTC	CASSPTGGPGIRKTQYF
TRBV5-1	TRBD1	.	TRBJ2-1	TGCGCCAGCAGCACTCGCCTCGGACAGGTTAACAATGAGCAGTTCTTC	CASSTRLGQVNNEQFF
TRBV19	.	.	TRBJ2-6	TGTGCCAGTAGTTTGTGGTCTCGCGGATCCTCTGGGGCCAACGTCCTGACTTTC	CASSLWSRGSSGANVLTF
TRBV3-1	.	.	TRBJ2-3	TGTGCCAGCAGCCAAGAATGGGGGGCGCAGACAGATACGCAGTATTTT	CASSQEWGAQTDTQYF
TRBV20-1	TRBD2	.	TRBJ2-3	TGCAGTGCTAGAAAATCCGGGACTAGCCCCCCAGATACGCAGTATTTT	CSARKSGTSPPDTQYF
TRBV20-1	TRBD1	.	TRBJ1-2	TGCAGTGCTAGAGATCCTAGACAGGGCAGCGGCTACACCTTC	CSARDPRQGSGYTF
TRBV15	.	.	TRBJ2-5	TGTGCCACCAGCAGAGGCCCTACAGGGAACCAAGAGACCCAGTACTTC	CATSRGPTGNQETQYF
TRBV30	.	.	TRBJ2-4	TGTGCCTGGAGTGTTGGCGGCAGGGCGACGGACATTCAGTACTTC	CAWSVGGRATDIQYF
TRBV12-3/TRBV12-4	TRBD2	.	TRBJ2-1	TGTGCCAGCAGCTCGTTGGTTGGTAGCGGGGACAATGAGCAGTTCTTC	CASSSLVGSGDNEQFF
TRBV12-3/TRBV12-4	.	.	TRBJ1-1	TGTGCCAGCAGTTTCACAGTTCACACTGAAGCTTTCTTT	CASSFTVHTEAFF
TRBV29-1	.	few	TRBJ1-1	TGCAGCGTTTCACCCGGGACTGAAGCTTTCTTT	CSVSPGTEAFF
TRBV7-8	TRBD1	.	TRBJ1-5	TGTGCCAGCAGCCCAGACAGGGTAGAACAGCCCCAGCATTTT	CASSPDRVEQPQHF
TRBV7-9	TRBD1	.	TRBJ2-7	TGTGCCACCCACCGGCGGACAGGAAAGAACTTCTCCTACAATGAGCAGTACTTC	CATHRRTGKNFSYNEQYF
TRBV25-1	.	.	TRBJ2-5	TGTGCCAGCAGTGATCAGGGACACCCGCAAAAGACCCAGTACTTC	CASSDQGHPQKTQYF
TRBV20-1	TRBD2	.	TRBJ2-3	TGCAGTGCTAGAGAAGGTAGCGGGAGGCTCGGTACGCAGTATTTT	CSAREGSGRLGTQYF
TRBV25-1	.	.	TRBJ2-1	TGTGCCAGCAGTCAACAGAACAATGAGCAGTCCTTC	CASSQQNNEQSF
TRBV12-3/TRBV12-4	.	.	TRBJ2-3	TGTGCCAGCAGTTCCCGGAGCCGAGTTGCCACAGATACGCAGTATTTT	CASSSRSRVATDTQYF
TRBV4-2	TRBD2	.	TRBJ2-1	TGTGCCAGCAGCCAAGAATGGCGGGAGAGCTACAATGAGCAGTTCTTC	CASSQEWRESYNEQFF
TRBV20-1	TRBD2	.	TRBJ2-7	TGCAGTGCTGGACTAGGGACCTACTCCTACGAGCAGTACTTC	CSAGLGTYSYEQYF
TRBV7-3	TRBD2	.	TRBJ2-1	TGTGCCAGCAGCTCCGTAGCGGGAGCTTTCTACAATGAGCAGTTCTTC	CASSSVAGAFYNEQFF
TRBV9	TRBD2	.	TRBJ2-1	TGTGCCAGCAGCGTACGACTAGCCGCCGCGCACAATGAGCAGTTCTTC	CASSVRLAAAHNEQFF
TRBV6-8	.	few	TRBJ2-7	TGTGCCAGCAGTCTAGGGTGCAAGGGGGGATACGAGCAGTACTTC	CASSLGCKGGYEQYF
TRBV5-1	.	many	TRBJ1-1	TGCGCCAGCAGCTTGGAGCAGAGTGAAGCTTTCTTT	CASSLEQSEAFF
TRBV27	.	.	TRBJ2-4	TGTGCCGGCAGTTTATCGTACGGCCCCGGGGGCAAAAACATTCAGTACTTC	CAGSLSYGPGGKNIQYF
TRBV5-1	.	few	TRBJ1-2	TGCGCCAGCAGCTTACGGGACCCCAACTATGGCTACACCTTC	CASSLRDPNYGYTF
TRBV6-6	.	.	TRBJ2-7	TGTGCCAGCAGTTACCGGCGTCAGGGGGGAGAGGGGGAGCAGTACTTC	CASSYRRQGGEGEQYF
TRBV2	.	.	TRBJ2-1	TGTGCCAGCAGACCCGGGGGCGCCAATGAGCAGTTCTTC	CASRPGGANEQFF
TRBV6-5	.	few	TRBJ1-1	TGTGCCAGCAGCCCTGGACCAAGGGACACTGAAGCTTTCTTT	CASSPGPRDTEAFF
TRBV24-1	TRBD1	.	TRBJ2-5	TGTGCCACCAGTGATCCCCGGGACAGGGAGACCCAGTACTTC	CATSDPRDRETQYF
TRBV20-1	TRBD2	few	TRBJ2-7	TGCAGTGCTAGAGCCCCTAGCGGGAGCATCCACGAGCAGTACTTC	CSARAPSGSIHEQYF
TRBV7-2	TRBD1	few	TRBJ1-5	TGTGCCAGCAGCTTGTTAACAGGGGCCAATCAGCCCCAGCATTTT	CASSLLTGANQPQHF
TRBV12-3/TRBV12-4	.	.	TRBJ1-5	TGTGCCAGCAGTTTAGGGGGGGCGCAGAAGCAGCCCCAGCATTTT	CASSLGGAQKQPQHF
TRBV28	TRBD2	.	TRBJ2-1	TGTGCCAGCAGCCCAATAGCGGGAGGACCCAATGAGCAGTTCTTC	CASSPIAGGPNEQFF
TRBV7-2	.	.	TRBJ1-1	TGTGCCAGCAGCCCCCCGAGGCACCAGAACACTGAAGCTTTCTTT	CASSPPRHQNTEAFF
TRBV12-3/TRBV12-4	.	few	TRBJ2-7	TGTGCCAGCAGTCTGCTAACAACATCCTACGAGCAGTACTTC	CASSLLTTSYEQYF
TRBV29-1	.	few	TRBJ1-4	TGCAGCGTTGTGGCAGGGAATGAAAAACTGTTTTTT	CSVVAGNEKLFF
TRBV9	TRBD2	.	TRBJ2-1	TGTGCCAGCAGCCTCTTTTCGGGGGGGGAGCAGTTCTTC	CASSLFSGGEQFF
TRBV3-1	.	.	TRBJ2-7	TGTGCCAGCAGCCCCCTTGTACACGGCTCCTCCTACGAGCAGTACTTC	CASSPLVHGSSYEQYF
TRBV12-3/TRBV12-4	.	.	TRBJ1-1	TGTGCCAGCAGTTTAGTTGTGGCTGGGTATGGAGCTTTCTTT	CASSLVVAGYGAFF
TRBV9	TRBD2	many	TRBJ2-1	TGTGCCAGCAGTGTTGGGCTAGCGGGAGGAAATGAGCAGTTCTTC	CASSVGLAGGNEQFF
TRBV28	TRBD2	.	TRBJ2-1	TGTGCCAGCAGTTTAGGACTAGCTCCAGCCAATGAGCAGTTCTTC	CASSLGLAPANEQFF
TRBV9	TRBD2	.	TRBJ2-1	TGTGCCAGCAGCGTAGTCTCTAGCGGGGGTTACAATGAGCAGTTCTTC	CASSVVSSGGYNEQFF
TRBV29-1	TRBD1	.	TRBJ2-7	TGCAGCGTTGAAGTCCCGGGACAGACCTACGAGCAGTACTTC	CSVEVPGQTYEQYF
TRBV20-1	TRBD1	few	TRBJ2-6	TGCAGTGCTTCGACAGGGGTTGGGGCCAACGTCCTGACTTTC	CSASTGVGANVLTF
TRBV7-8	.	many	TRBJ2-4	TGTGCCAGCAGCTTAGCGGACAGAATTCAGTACTTC	CASSLADRIQYF
TRBV18	.	.	TRBJ1-4	TGTGCCAGCTCACCACAGGGCCCGACCGAAAAACTGTTTTTT	CASSPQGPTEKLFF
TRBV2	.	once	TRBJ1-1	TGTGCCAGCAGAAAGCCCAGGGGTAGCACTGAAGCTTTCTTT	CASRKPRGSTEAFF
TRBV7-3	.	.	TRBJ2-1	TGTGCCAGCAGCTTATCTAACCGCAATGAGCAGTTCTTC	CASSLSNRNEQFF
TRBV11-3	.	.	TRBJ2-5	TGTGCCAGCAGCTCCTCCGGGACTGGGACTTTAGAGCAGTACTTC	CASSSSGTGTLEQYF
TRBV12-3/TRBV12-4	TRBD1	.	TRBJ1-2	TGTGCCAGCAAGAGACAGGGGCTGCCTTTCTATGGCTACACCTTC	CASKRQGLPFYGYTF
TRBV7-6	.	few	TRBJ2-3	TGTGCCAGCAGAAATGGAGGCACAGATACGCAGTATTTT	CASRNGGTDTQYF
TRBV7-2	.	few	TRBJ2-7	TGTGCCAGCAGCTCGGGGCTACACTACGAGCAGTACTTC	CASSSGLHYEQYF
TRBV20-1	TRBD2	few	TRBJ2-3	TGCAGTGCTAGAGGGGGGATAGCGGGAGTCCAAGGTACGCAGTATTTT	CSARGGIAGVQGTQYF
TRBV7-9	TRBD1	.	TRBJ2-7	TGTGCCAGCAGCTTAGGGTCGGGACAGGGGGCGCGGGAGCAGTACTTC	CASSLGSGQGAREQYF
TRBV6-2/TRBV6-3	.	.	TRBJ1-2	TGTGCCAGCAGGAAAAGGGGGGCGGAGAACTATGGCTACACCTTC	CASRKRGAENYGYTF
TRBV27	.	.	TRBJ2-2	TGTGCCAGCAGTTTTAGAACTAGCTACGCCGGGGAGCTGTTTTTT	CASSFRTSYAGELFF
TRBV14	.	few	TRBJ2-1	TGTGCCAGCAGCCAAGATTTGCCCCCCCGGAATGAGCAGTTCTTC	CASSQDLPPRNEQFF
TRBV6-5	.	few	TRBJ1-2	TGTGCCAGCAGCCCTCAGATGGGGGGCGAGATCTATGGCTACACCTTC	CASSPQMGGEIYGYTF
TRBV10-3	.	.	TRBJ2-5	TGTGCCATCAGTGAACTCACAGGAGAGACCCAGTACTTC	CAISELTGETQYF
TRBV7-6	TRBD2	.	TRBJ2-5	TGTGCCAGCAGCTTACTGGGGCTAGCGGCGCCACAAGAGACCCAGTACTTC	CASSLLGLAAPQETQYF